This T cell receptor (beta chain) emerged from a study of beta chain features in type 1 diabetes. Germline lookup yields CDR1 MDHEN and CDR2 SYDVKM. Trimming took 3 bases from V and 10 from J, leaving 11 bases between them. The CDR3 has 12 amino acids. Reverse transcribing all isolated RNA meant expressed TCRB transcripts were sequenced. Repertoires were generated with immunoSEQ multiplex PCR, while TCRdb's copy carries only in-frame clones and drops some. The repertoire has 450,000 or so clones, about an eighth of them found once; the top ten carry 0.04% to 0.05%. A few counts support this clone. Source material: naive CD4+ T cells from blood. The origin of this receptor is a woman between 18 and 29 years old in good health. The V call is TRBV28, the J call TRBJ2-3; D not resolved. The CDR3 DNA is TGTGCCAGCAGTTTGAACCCCAGGCCGCAGTATTTT. Translated, it gives CASSLNPRPQYF.